These 30 T cell receptor beta chains came from one sample sequenced in a study of blood T cell repertoires in COVID-19. Data came from immunoSEQ multiplex PCR; TCRdb stores just in-frame clones and leaves some out. This sample has hundreds of thousands of clones; approximately 84% occur once, and the top ten carry 4% to 5%. Sequencing was done on a sample of PBMCs or T cells enriched from blood (not recorded which). The receptors were sampled from a young man who had recovered from COVID-19.

This clone appeared once. This chain connects TRBV5-4 to TRBJ2-7, with 8 bases aligning to TRBD2. The length of the CDR3 is 14 residues. Germline loops: CDR1 SGHNT, CDR2 YYREEE (reference sequence). The junction had 10 bases not matched to a gene; V was cut back by 6 bases and J by 5 bases. The CDR3 is CASTVLAGNDEQYF. Here the CDR3 DNA reads TGTGCCAGCACCGTCTTAGCGGGAAACGACGAGCAGTACTTC.

The chain uses TRBV5-4 and TRBJ2-1; TRBD2 matches at 11 bases. The CDR3 covers 17 residues. The germline gives CDR1 SGHNT, CDR2 YYREEE (reference sequence). V shed 3 bases and J 3 bases; nucleotides not matched to a gene: 8. CDR3 amino acids: CASSYEPGTSGYNEQFF. The DNA of the CDR3 is TGTGCCAGCAGCTACGAGCCCGGGACTAGCGGCTACAATGAGCAGTTCTTC. Full variable domain (outside the CDR3, taken from reference TRBV5-4 and TRBJ2-1): ETGVTQSPTHLIKTRGQQVTLRCSSQSGHNTVSWYQQALGQGPQFIFQYYREEENGRGNFPPRFSGLQFPNYSSELNVNALELDDSALYLCASSYEPGTSGYNEQFFGPGTRLTVL.

The chain links TRBV9 to TRBJ2-3; D is uncertain. Germline V gene lookup returns CDR1 SGDLS and CDR2 YYNGEE. The CDR3 is 15 amino acids. V was shortened by 2 bases and J by 1 base, with 11 bases between the two germline ends. Here the CDR3 reads CASSVGALRTDTQYF. The CDR3 nucleotides read TGTGCCAGCAGCGTCGGAGCGCTCCGCACAGATACGCAGTATTTT.

The chain recombines TRBV27 with TRBJ1-5; 7 bases match TRBD1. The CDR3 runs to 14 residues. Losses at the gene ends were 5 bases for V and 5 bases for J; bases not matched to a gene: 6. Germline V lookup: CDR1 MNHEY, CDR2 SMNVEV (reference sequence). This CDR3 reads CASSPGTAHQPQHF. DNA of the CDR3: TGTGCCAGCAGTCCCGGGACAGCTCATCAGCCCCAGCATTTT.

The V gene is TRBV11-1, the J gene TRBJ2-6; TRBD1 agrees at 7 bases. Per the germline V gene, CDR1 is SGHAT and CDR2 is FQDESV (reference sequence). The CDR3 contains 16 residues. Trimming took 10 bases from V and 1 from J; bases not matched to a gene: 10. Here the CDR3 reads CANDRVNGSGANVLTF. Written as DNA, the CDR3 is TGTGCCAACGACAGGGTTAATGGTTCTGGGGCCAACGTCCTGACTTTC.

The V call is TRBV12-3 or TRBV12-4, the J call TRBJ2-7; D gene unclear. This CDR3 comprises 12 residues. V was pared by 2 bases and J by 6 bases, with 8 bases between. Here the CDR3 reads CASSLTRFEQYF. The CDR3 nucleotides are TGTGCCAGCAGTTTAACGAGATTCGAGCAGTACTTC.

The chain has TRBV24-1 and TRBJ1-2; no firm D call. Germline V gene sequence: CDR1 KGHDR, CDR2 SFDVKD. The CDR3 has 13 amino acids. V dropped 1 base and J dropped 8 bases, with 10 bases sitting between them. In DNA form, the CDR3 reads TGTGCCACCAGTGATTTCCCTTATGTGGGCTACACCTTC. It specifies CATSDFPYVGYTF.

The rearrangement links TRBV11-2 to TRBJ2-7; TRBD1 is a possible D gene (6 bases). Between the trimmed V and J ends, which lost 3 bases and 1 base, there was a span of 10 bases. The germline gives CDR1 SGHAT, CDR2 FQNNGV. The CDR3 loop spans 14 amino acids. The CDR3 DNA is TGTGCCAGCAGCTTTCACAGGGCGTCCTACGAGCAGTACTTC. Encoded protein: CASSFHRASYEQYF.

The chain carries TRBV7-8 and TRBJ1-5; D ambiguous. Germline V gene data show CDR1 as SGHVS and CDR2 as FQNEAQ. Trimming pared 5 bases from V and 9 bases from J, leaving 11 bases between. The CDR3 totals 12 residues. The CDR3 region has the DNA TGTGCCAGCAGCCGATATGGGAGGCCCCAGCATTTT. This codes for CASSRYGRPQHF.

The rearrangement joins TRBV19 to TRBJ2-5; D might be TRBD2 (5 bases). V was pared by 3 bases and J by 5 bases, with 16 bases between. From germline, CDR1 is LNHDA and CDR2 SQIVND (reference sequence). There are 15 residues in the CDR3. This CDR3 reads CASSMEGARRETQYF. The CDR3 region has the DNA TGTGCCAGTAGTATGGAAGGAGCCCGGAGGGAGACCCAGTACTTC.

In DNA form, the CDR3 reads TGTGCCAGCAGCTCCCGGGAGGCTAGCACAGATACGCAGTATTTT. It translates to CASSSREASTDTQYF. The V gene is TRBV11-3, the J gene TRBJ2-3; TRBD2 matches at 7 bases. The junction had 4 bases not matched to a gene; V was cut back by 4 bases and J by 0 bases. The CDR3 has 15 residues. Germline V CDR1 and CDR2: SGHNT, YENEEA.

A word on this clone: A read error may produce the germline difference seen at one junction end. CDR3 coding DNA: TGTGCCACCGGAACCCAGGCCTACGATGAGCAGTTCTTC. It codes for CATGTQAYDEQFF. The gene calls are TRBV24-1 and TRBJ2-1; D is unclear. CDR3 length: 13 residues. Germline-derived CDR1 and CDR2 are KGHDR and SFDVKD.

V usage is TRBV24-1 and J usage is TRBJ2-5, with 11 bases that match TRBD2. Germline trimming cut 10 bases from V and 1 base from J; bases unmatched to any gene: 4. Germline-derived CDR1 and CDR2 are KGHDR and SFDVKD. The CDR3 covers 14 residues. The CDR3, as DNA: TGTGCCACGGGGACTAGCGGCGCCCAAGAGACCCAGTACTTC. This encodes CATGTSGAQETQYF.

The V and J genes are TRBV29-1 and TRBJ2-7; TRBD1 agrees at 9 bases. Germline V lookup: CDR1 SQVTM, CDR2 ANQGSEA. The CDR3 is 12 amino acids. Unmatched junction bases numbered 6, after V lost 7 bases and J lost 5 bases. DNA of the CDR3: TGCAGCGGTCGGGACAGGGAAGACGAGCAGTACTTC. Amino acids: CSGRDREDEQYF.

V and J are TRBV5-6 and TRBJ1-1, with a possible D match to TRBD1 (5 bases). Germline loops: CDR1 SGHDT, CDR2 YYEEEE. This CDR3 is 15 amino acids long. V was shortened by 3 bases and J by 1 base, with 13 bases between the two germline ends. The CDR3 DNA sequence: TGTGCCAGCAGCTCCCTAGGGGCAGAGAACACTGAAGCTTTCTTT. Its protein is CASSSLGAENTEAFF. Together with reference TRBV5-6 and TRBJ1-1, the CDR3 gives the full variable domain: DAGVTQSPTHLIKTRGQQVTLRCSPKSGHDTVSWYQQALGQGPQFIFQYYEEEERQRGNFPDRFSGHQFPNYSSELNVNALLLGDSALYLCASSSLGAENTEAFFGQGTRLTVV.

The chain couples TRBV23-1 to TRBJ1-5, with D possibly matching TRBD1 (5 bases). TRBV23-1 is an ORF, and what it does is uncertain. This CDR3 comprises 16 residues. V lost 1 base and J 9 bases, leaving 19 bases between the germline ends. CDR3: CASSQWGSRSGGPQHF. CDR3 sequence (DNA): TGCGCCAGCAGTCAATGGGGGTCCAGGTCCGGGGGGCCCCAGCATTTT.

The chain links TRBV5-4 to TRBJ2-2, with 15 nucleotides matching TRBD2. The CDR3 extends over 15 amino acids. Germline V lookup: CDR1 SGHNT, CDR2 YYREEE (reference sequence). The V segment lost 9 bases and the J segment 6 bases; nucleotides outside the gene matches: 6. The CDR3 nucleotides are TGTGCCACCGCGGGACTAGCGGGAGGCCCCGGGGAGCTGTTTTTT. Protein sequence: CATAGLAGGPGELFF.

Concerning this clone itself: Distinct nucleotide sequences in the sample also encode this CDR3. The chain has TRBV3-1 (or the pseudogene TRBV3-2) and TRBJ2-7; 7 bases map to TRBD1. The length of the CDR3 is 14 residues. V trimming: 4 bases; J trimming: 5 bases; junction bases outside the gene matches: 8. Germline CDR1 is LGHDT and CDR2 is YNNKEL (reference sequence). The CDR3 DNA reads TGTGCCAGCAGCCCCCGACAGGGTAGAGACGAGCAGTACTTC. It encodes CASSPRQGRDEQYF.

The chain recombines TRBV5-1 with TRBJ2-7, with D uncertain. CDR1 and CDR2 (germline): SGHRS, YFSETQ. The germline V and J ends were trimmed by 4 bases and 4 bases, with 9 bases remaining between them. The CDR3 loop spans 12 amino acids. DNA of the CDR3: TGCGCCAGCAGCGCGGCCGCTTACGAGCAGTACTTC. Encoded protein: CASSAAAYEQYF.

The genes are TRBV29-1 and TRBJ2-5, with D possibly being TRBD2 (6 bases). From germline, CDR1 is SQVTM and CDR2 ANQGSEA. The CDR3 is 14 residues long. V was pared by 7 bases and J by 3 bases, with 18 bases between. The CDR3 DNA reads as TGCAGCGCTGACGGGACGGGAGTTAAAGAGACCCAGTACTTC. Residues: CSADGTGVKETQYF.

The V call is TRBV7-2, the J call TRBJ2-3, with D possibly being TRBD2 (5 bases). This CDR3 region has 17 residues. V shed 1 base and J shed 0 bases, with 14 bases lying between them. Per the germline V gene, CDR1 is SGHTA and CDR2 is FQGNSA. The DNA for the CDR3 is TGTGCCAGCAGCTTAGGGCTAGACTACTATAGCACAGATACGCAGTATTTT. This codes for CASSLGLDYYSTDTQYF.

This rearrangement joins TRBV3-1 (or the pseudogene TRBV3-2) to TRBJ1-2, with D uncertain. Looked up from germline, CDR1 is LGHDT and CDR2 is YNNKEL (reference sequence). The CDR3 covers 13 residues. V lost 1 base to trimming and J lost 4 bases, with 7 bases between them. The CDR3 protein is CASSQGGFYGYTF. CDR3 in DNA: TGTGCCAGCAGCCAAGGCGGCTTCTATGGCTACACCTTC.

This chain links TRBV9 with TRBJ2-7, with 12 positions matching TRBD2. Losses at the gene ends were 4 bases for V and 5 bases for J; bases not matched to a gene: 7. The CDR3 has 15 residues. The V gene's germline CDR1 is SGDLS and CDR2 YYNGEE. This CDR3 reads CASSPRTSGDHEQYF. The CDR3 DNA reads TGTGCCAGCAGCCCTCGGACTAGCGGGGATCACGAGCAGTACTTC.

V usage is TRBV2 and J usage is TRBJ1-6, with D possibly being TRBD1 (6 bases). The germline V and J ends were trimmed by 4 bases and 11 bases, with 15 bases remaining between them. The CDR3 totals 14 residues. Germline assignment: CDR1 SNHLY and CDR2 FYNNEI. The DNA of the CDR3 is TGTGCCAGCAGTGCCGGCAGGGGCACTCCACCCCTCCACTTT. Translated, it gives CASSAGRGTPPLHF.

This sequence joins TRBV28 and TRBJ2-5, with TRBD1 as a possible D gene (5 bases). Trimming left V 3 bases short and J 3 bases short, with 14 bases between. This CDR3 is built from 15 residues. The V gene's germline CDR1 is MDHEN and CDR2 SYDVKM. For the CDR3, the DNA is TGTGCCAGCAGTTTCTTCCAGGGTAGGAAAGAGACCCAGTACTTC. It is translated as CASSFFQGRKETQYF. The complete variable domain, with remaining parts taken from reference TRBV28 and TRBJ2-5, reads DVKVTQSSRYLVKRTGEKVFLECVQDMDHENMFWYRQDPGLGLRLIYFSYDVKMKEKGDIPEGYSVSREKKERFSLILESASTNQTSMYLCASSFFQGRKETQYFGPGTRLLVL.

At least ten counts were recorded for this clone. The CDR3 DNA is TGCGCCAGCGGCCCCGGCAGGGGCGGGCAAGAGACCCAGTACTTC. Protein: CASGPGRGGQETQYF. This chain links TRBV10-1 with TRBJ2-5; D may be TRBD1 (6 bases). CDR3 length: 15 residues. Germline V gene data show CDR1 as WNHNN and CDR2 as SYGVQD (reference sequence). V lost 8 bases to trimming and J lost 2 bases, with 18 bases between them.

V is TRBV5-6 and J is TRBJ1-2; D possibly corresponds to TRBD1 (6 bases). The CDR3 runs to 13 residues. Germline lookup yields CDR1 SGHDT and CDR2 YYEEEE. The V end was cut by 4 bases, the J end by 4 bases, with 11 bases between. The CDR3 reads CASSDRTIYGYTF. In nucleotides, the CDR3 is TGTGCCAGCAGCGACAGGACCATCTATGGCTACACCTTC.

The sample holds a few counts of this clone. This same CDR3 is encoded by further DNA sequences in the sample. V usage is TRBV5-1 and J usage is TRBJ2-1, with 13 bases lining up with TRBD2. Germline trimming cut 4 bases from V and 0 bases from J; bases unmatched to any gene: 1. This CDR3 comprises 16 residues. The germline CDR1 and CDR2 sequences are SGHRS and YFSETQ. DNA for the CDR3: TGCGCCAGCAGCCGGACTAGCGGGAGCTCCTACAATGAGCAGTTCTTC. This translates into CASSRTSGSSYNEQFF.

The chain links TRBV4-2 to TRBJ2-7; 9 bases are a match to TRBD2. Germline assignment: CDR1 LGHNA and CDR2 YNFKEQ. This CDR3 comprises 16 residues. The junction had 9 bases not matched to a gene; V was cut back by 1 base and J by 5 bases. The chain's CDR3 is CASSQVLAGGPNEQYF. The CDR3 DNA is TGTGCCAGCAGCCAAGTACTGGCGGGAGGGCCGAACGAGCAGTACTTC.

The rearrangement links TRBV30 to TRBJ1-2; TRBD1 might be the D (6 bases). The V gene lost 6 bases and the J gene lost 8 bases, with 19 bases spanning the gap. CDR3 size: 13 residues. Germline loops: CDR1 GTSNPN, CDR2 SVGIG (reference sequence). CDR3 sequence reads: CACLLGGGLGYTF. The CDR3 bases are TGTGCCTGTCTTCTAGGCGGGGGGCTAGGCTACACCTTC. Drawing the rest from reference TRBV30 and TRBJ1-2, the complete variable domain is SQTIHQWPATLVQPVGSPLSLECTVEGTSNPNLYWYRQAAGRGLQLLFYSVGIGQISSEVPQNLSASRPQDRQFILSSKKLLLSDSGFYLCACLLGGGLGYTFGSGTRLTVV.